This T cell receptor (beta chain) came from a study of T cell changes during pregnancy in multiple sclerosis. The CDR3 is 13 residues long. Trimming shortened V by 10 bases and J by 1 base, and 11 bases separated the two germline ends. The germline CDR1 and CDR2 sequences are LNHDA and SQIVND (reference sequence). Clones were sequenced by immunoSEQ multiplex PCR, and TCRdb holds only the in-frame ones, with some missing. The table includes tens of thousands of clones, roughly 92% detected once. The TCR sequence derives from a female donor with multiple sclerosis, enrolled in a pregnancy study. The V gene is TRBV19, the J gene TRBJ1-5; D is possibly TRBD1 (6 bases). The sequencing used CD4+ T cells from peripheral blood mononuclear cells, collected before pregnancy. As DNA, the CDR3 is TGTGCCACAACGGGACAAAGCAATCAGCCCCAGCATTTT. The encoded protein is CATTGQSNQPQHF.